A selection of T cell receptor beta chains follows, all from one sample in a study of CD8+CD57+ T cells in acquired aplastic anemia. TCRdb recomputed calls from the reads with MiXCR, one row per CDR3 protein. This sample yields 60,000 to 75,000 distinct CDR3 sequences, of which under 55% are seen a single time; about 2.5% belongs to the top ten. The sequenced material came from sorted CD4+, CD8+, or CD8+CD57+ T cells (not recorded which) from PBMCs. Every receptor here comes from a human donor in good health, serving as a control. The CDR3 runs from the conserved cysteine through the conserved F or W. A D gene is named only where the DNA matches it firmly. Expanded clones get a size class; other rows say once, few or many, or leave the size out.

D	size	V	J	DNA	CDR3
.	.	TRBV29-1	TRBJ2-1	TGCAGCGTTGAAGGTCGAACCGACAGGGACTTCTACAATGAGCAGTTCTTC	CSVEGRTDRDFYNEQFF
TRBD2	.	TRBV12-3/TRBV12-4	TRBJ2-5	TGTGCCAGCAGTGCCGGGGAGGGGACGCAAGAGACCCAGTACTTC	CASSAGEGTQETQYF
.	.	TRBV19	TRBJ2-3	TGTGCCAGTAGTATCGACCGGACTACGCAGTATTTT	CASSIDRTTQYF
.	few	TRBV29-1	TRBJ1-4	TGCAGCGTTGAAGTAGGAGGCGGGACATCTAATGAAAAACTGTTTTTT	CSVEVGGGTSNEKLFF
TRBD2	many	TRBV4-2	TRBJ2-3	TGTGCCAGCAGCCAAGATACGACTAGCGGGAGGTATTTT	CASSQDTTSGRYF
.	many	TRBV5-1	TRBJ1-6	TGCGCCAGCAGCTTGACCTCAGGGCAAAATTCACCCCTCCACTTT	CASSLTSGQNSPLHF
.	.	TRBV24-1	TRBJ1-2	TGTGCCACCAGTGTAGGCGAGGGCTATGGCTACACCTTC	CATSVGEGYGYTF
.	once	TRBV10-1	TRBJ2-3	TGCGCCAGCAGTGAGTCGACAGATACGCAGTATTTT	CASSESTDTQYF
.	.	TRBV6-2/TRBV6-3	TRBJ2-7	TGTGCCAGCAGTCCTCACCGGGACGGATACGAGCAGTACTTC	CASSPHRDGYEQYF
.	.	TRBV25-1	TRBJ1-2	TGTGCCAGCAAGGGAGGGAATCGTGGCTACACCTTC	CASKGGNRGYTF
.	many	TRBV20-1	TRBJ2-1	TGCAGGTCCACGGCTGGGGGAGAGGGGCAGAGCTTC	CRSTAGGEGQSF
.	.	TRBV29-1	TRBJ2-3	TGCAGCGTTGAATCGGTTCCAGGGGGGGTAGATACGCAGTATTTT	CSVESVPGGVDTQYF
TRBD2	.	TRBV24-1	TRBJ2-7	TGTGCCACCTCAGGACTAGCGGGAGCAATCTACGAGCAGTACTTC	CATSGLAGAIYEQYF
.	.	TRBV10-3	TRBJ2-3	TGTGCCATCAGTGAGGGAGCGGGCCACACAGATACGCAGTATTTT	CAISEGAGHTDTQYF
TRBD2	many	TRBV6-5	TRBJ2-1	TGTGCCAGCAGTTACACAAGGACTAGCGGGAGGGTTAATGAGCAGTTCTTC	CASSYTRTSGRVNEQFF
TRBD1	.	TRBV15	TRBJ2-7	TGTGCCACCCAAAGGGCTAGCGGGACAGGGGGCCACGAGCAGTACTTC	CATQRASGTGGHEQYF
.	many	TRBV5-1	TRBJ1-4	TGCGCCAGCAGCCCTAGACATTCTGAAAAACTGTTTTTT	CASSPRHSEKLFF
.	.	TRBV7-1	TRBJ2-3	TGTGCCAGCAGCCCCTGGGACTTTAAGACTAGCACAGATACGCAGTATTTT	CASSPWDFKTSTDTQYF
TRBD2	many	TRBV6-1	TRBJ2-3	TGTGCCAGCAGTGGGGGACTAGCGGGGCACACAGATACGCAGTATTTT	CASSGGLAGHTDTQYF
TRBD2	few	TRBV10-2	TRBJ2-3	TGCGCCAGCAGTACTAGCGTAGTCGCAGATACGCAGTATTTT	CASSTSVVADTQYF
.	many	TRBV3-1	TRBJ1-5	TGTGCCAGCAGCCAAGATCTGGAGGTCTATCAGCCCCAGCATTTT	CASSQDLEVYQPQHF
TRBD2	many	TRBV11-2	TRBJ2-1	TGTGCCAGCAGCTTCGATAGCGGGAGGTACAATGAGCAGTTCTTC	CASSFDSGRYNEQFF
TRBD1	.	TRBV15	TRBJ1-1	TGTGCCACCAGACGACAGGGGGACACTGAAGCCTTCTTT	CATRRQGDTEAFF
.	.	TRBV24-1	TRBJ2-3	TGTGCCACCAGCTTTGGGACGGCTGCAGATACGCAGTATTTT	CATSFGTAADTQYF
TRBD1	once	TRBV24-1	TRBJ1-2	TGTGCCACCAGTGAGGGTAGGCAGGGGGACAACTATGGCTACACCTTC	CATSEGRQGDNYGYTF
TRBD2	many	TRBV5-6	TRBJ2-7	TGTGCCAGCAGCCAGGCCACTGGGACTAGCCACTACGAGCAGTACTTC	CASSQATGTSHYEQYF
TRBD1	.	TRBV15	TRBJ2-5	TGTGCCACCAGCAGAAGTCACAGGGGGCGGGAGACCCAGTACTTC	CATSRSHRGRETQYF
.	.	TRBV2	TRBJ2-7	TGTGCCAGCAGTAACCAGTGCCCGTCCTACGGGCAGTACTTC	CASSNQCPSYGQYF
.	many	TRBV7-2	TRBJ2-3	TGTGCCAGCCGCCAGCGTCTAGTCACAGATACGCAGTATTTT	CASRQRLVTDTQYF
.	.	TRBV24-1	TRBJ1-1	TGTGCCACCAGTGATGACGGGGCGCGAAACACTGAAGCTTTCTTT	CATSDDGARNTEAFF
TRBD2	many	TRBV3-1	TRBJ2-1	TGTGCCAGCAGCCTACAGCGGGGGAATGAGCAGTTCTTC	CASSLQRGNEQFF
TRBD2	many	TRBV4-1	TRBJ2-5	TGCGCCAGCAGCCACGCCCTTTCGAGGACTAGCGGGTTAGGGGAGACCCAGTACTTC	CASSHALSRTSGLGETQYF